The entry below gives a single T cell receptor beta chain sequence along with its context. This sample is part of a study of molecular identifiers for immune sequencing clone quantification. In TCRdb, the PCR reads were re-called with MiXCR into one record per CDR3 protein. The data show 55,000 to 75,000 distinct CDR3 sequences, about 18% seen once. With 5 bases removed from V and 6 bases from J, the gap between germline ends came to 11 bases. CDR1 and CDR2 (germline): SGHNT, YENEEA. The CDR3 sequence is 12 residues long. This sequence joins TRBV11-3 and TRBJ2-7; D possibly corresponds to TRBD2 (5 bases). The clonotype comes from a human donor in good health. Some libraries in this study had Jurkat cell RNA spiked in. The sequenced material came from naive CD8+ T cells from blood, with Jurkat cell RNA spiked in. Indicated subset: FACS-sorted CD8+CD4-CCR7+CD45RA+ naive T cells. The CDR3: CASSHGEGEQYF. The CDR3 DNA reads TGTGCCAGCAGCCATGGAGAGGGCGAGCAGTACTTC.